This is a list of T cell receptor beta chains from one sample in a study of T cells in localized non-small cell lung cancer. Sequencing used immunoSEQ multiplex PCR; TCRdb keeps in-frame clones, though not all of them. The sample has approximately 35,000 clones; about 89% are singletons. Sequencing was performed on PBMCs, taken before any cancer treatment. These receptors came from a man between 40 and 70 years old with stage II lung adenocarcinoma. The CDR3 runs from the conserved cysteine through the conserved F or W. The D gene is left open where the match is weak. Some rows have no size entry. The others give once, few or many, or a class for an expanded clone.

>NA|TRBJ1-2|NA|TRBV6-6
CASRTDGNYGYTF
TGTGCCAGCAGGACCGACGGGAACTATGGCTACACCTTC
>NA|TRBJ2-5|NA|TRBV15
CATSRPSGETQYF
TGTGCCACCAGCAGACCAAGCGGCGAGACCCAGTACTTC
>TRBD1|TRBJ2-1|NA|TRBV4-2
CASSQDQGQGVNEQFF
TGTGCCAGCAGCCAAGATCAGGGACAGGGGGTTAATGAGCAGTTCTTC
>TRBD1|TRBJ2-2|NA|TRBV6-1
CASSFRTGVPGELFF
TGTGCCAGTAGCTTCAGGACAGGGGTCCCCGGGGAGCTGTTTTTT
>NA|TRBJ1-2|NA|TRBV11-3
CASSLGDGYTF
TGTGCCAGCAGCTTAGGGGACGGCTACACCTTC
>NA|TRBJ2-1|NA|TRBV10-3
CAISDLQRSSYNEQFF
TGTGCCATCAGTGATTTGCAGCGGAGCTCCTACAATGAGCAGTTCTTC
>TRBD1|TRBJ1-4|NA|TRBV28
CASSRQGVDEKLFF
TGTGCCAGCAGCAGACAGGGGGTGGATGAAAAACTGTTTTTT
>TRBD2|TRBJ2-1|NA|TRBV6-1
CASSQTSGRSNEQFF
TGTGCCAGCAGTCAGACTAGCGGGAGGAGCAATGAGCAGTTCTTC
>NA|TRBJ1-1|NA|TRBV19
CASKVFPTTEAFF
TGTGCCAGTAAGGTCTTCCCGACCACTGAAGCTTTCTTT
>NA|TRBJ2-3|NA|TRBV6-6
CASSYGAREDTQYF
TGTGCCAGCAGTTATGGGGCGCGGGAAGATACGCAGTATTTT
>NA|TRBJ2-7|few|TRBV27
CASTPLASPAYEQYF
TGTGCCAGCACCCCCCTTGCGAGCCCAGCCTACGAGCAGTACTTC
>NA|TRBJ1-1|NA|TRBV5-6
CASSLTNTEAFF
TGTGCCAGCAGCTTGACGAACACTGAAGCTTTCTTT
>TRBD2|TRBJ2-3|once|TRBV13
CASSFLASGYSTDTQYF
TGTGCCAGCAGCTTCCTGGCTAGCGGATATAGCACAGATACGCAGTATTTT
>TRBD2|TRBJ2-1|NA|TRBV9
CASSVRGDSGSSEQFF
TGTGCCAGCAGCGTTAGGGGGGATAGCGGGAGTAGTGAGCAGTTCTTC
>NA|TRBJ2-3|NA|TRBV28
CASSVTRDTQYF
TGTGCCAGCAGTGTCACTAGAGATACGCAGTATTTT
>NA|TRBJ2-5|NA|TRBV25-1
CASSALGGVETQYF
TGTGCCAGCAGCGCCCTAGGGGGGGTAGAGACCCAGTACTTC
>NA|TRBJ1-2|NA|TRBV5-8
CASSLAAGLSYGYTF
TGTGCCAGCAGCTTGGCGGCAGGGCTTTCGTATGGCTACACCTTC
>TRBD2|TRBJ2-2|NA|TRBV6-1
CASSGGLAGVGELFF
TGTGCCAGCAGTGGGGGACTAGCTGGTGTCGGGGAGCTGTTTTTT
>TRBD1|TRBJ2-7|NA|TRBV5-1
CASSWTGGYEQYF
TGCGCCAGCAGCTGGACAGGGGGCTACGAGCAGTACTTC
>NA|TRBJ2-3|NA|TRBV7-3
CASSLVSTDTQYF
TGTGCCAGCAGCTTAGTGAGCACAGATACGCAGTATTTT
>NA|TRBJ2-3|NA|TRBV29-1
CSVEDYRGTDTQYF
TGCAGCGTTGAAGACTACAGGGGCACAGATACGCAGTATTTT
>NA|TRBJ2-7|NA|TRBV7-6
CASSLVAVSSEQYF
TGTGCCAGCAGCTTAGTGGCTGTAAGTTCCGAGCAGTACTTC
>NA|TRBJ2-7|NA|TRBV27
CASSLGGLPNEQYF
TGTGCCAGCAGTTTAGGAGGGCTACCGAACGAGCAGTACTTC
>NA|TRBJ2-3|NA|TRBV5-1
CASSFGPLTDTQYF
TGCGCCAGCAGCTTTGGACCACTCACAGATACGCAGTATTTT
>NA|TRBJ2-5|NA|TRBV20-1
CSARWGETQYF
TGCAGTGCTAGATGGGGAGAGACCCAGTACTTC
>NA|TRBJ1-2|NA|TRBV27
CASSPLGGSGFVHGYTF
TGTGCCAGCAGCCCTCTGGGGGGATCGGGGTTCGTGCATGGCTACACCTTC
>NA|TRBJ2-7|NA|TRBV5-1
CASSREGGIIYEQYF
TGCGCCAGCAGCCGTGAGGGCGGGATTATCTACGAGCAGTACTTC
>NA|TRBJ2-7|few|TRBV30
CAWSVSRPYGPEQYF
TGTGCCTGGAGTGTATCGAGACCGTACGGTCCCGAGCAGTACTTC
>NA|TRBJ2-3|NA|TRBV5-1
CASSLDRPTDTQYF
TGCGCCAGCAGCCTCGACAGACCCACAGATACGCAGTATTTT
>NA|TRBJ2-1|NA|TRBV18
CASSLSPGSYNEQFF
TGTGCCAGCTCGTTGTCCCCAGGGTCCTACAATGAGCAGTTCTTC
>TRBD1|TRBJ2-2|NA|TRBV19
CASRATAGTGTFTNTGELFF
TGTGCCAGTAGAGCCACGGCCGGGACAGGGACCTTTACGAACACCGGGGAGCTGTTTTTT
>NA|TRBJ1-2|NA|TRBV6-1
CASRDYYAGYGYTF
TGTGCCAGCAGGGATTATTATGCGGGCTATGGCTACACCTTC
>TRBD2|TRBJ2-1|once|TRBV19
CASSMVSGRSYNEQFF
TGTGCCAGTAGTATGGTTAGCGGGAGGTCCTACAATGAGCAGTTCTTC
>NA|TRBJ1-3|once|TRBV7-2
CASSLRDISSGNTIYF
TGTGCCAGCAGCTTACGGGACATCTCCTCTGGAAACACCATATATTTT
>TRBD1|TRBJ2-2|NA|TRBV2
CASTTSDRGLGELFF
TGTGCCAGCACCACCTCGGACAGGGGATTAGGGGAGCTGTTTTTT
>TRBD1|TRBJ2-7|NA|TRBV4-2
CASSQDGTGGYEQYF
TGTGCCAGCAGCCAAGACGGGACAGGGGGCTACGAGCAGTACTTC
>NA|TRBJ2-6|NA|TRBV19
CASSISPGSGANVLTF
TGTGCCAGTAGTATAAGCCCGGGCTCTGGGGCCAACGTCCTGACTTTC